This is a list of T cell receptor beta chains from one sample in a study of blood T cells in healthy people across ages. TCRdb processed the 5' RACE reads anew with MiXCR; each CDR3 protein has one entry. The sample contains about 730,000 distinct CDR3 sequences, 35% to 45% of which appear only once. Sequenced: blood. The receptors here all came from a woman aged 60-75 years in good health. Each CDR3 is given with its conserved first and last residue. The D gene is left open where the match is weak. Part of the rows lack a size; the others show once, few, many or a class for expanded clones.

d_gene | abundance | j_gene | v_gene | CDR3nt | CDR3aa
. | . | TRBJ1-6 | TRBV20-1 | TGCAGTGCTAGCCCCCGCCAGGGGACCTCACCCCTCCACTTT | CSASPRQGTSPLHF
. | . | TRBJ2-7 | TRBV12-3/TRBV12-4 | TGTGCCAGCACCCTAGGAGGCTGGGAGACCCTGTACTTC | CASTLGGWETLYF
. | . | TRBJ1-1 | TRBV2 | TGTGCCAGCAATCAAGGGGCTCCGACGAACACTGAAGCTTTCTTT | CASNQGAPTNTEAFF
. | few | TRBJ1-4 | TRBV4-3 | TGCGCCAGCAGCCAAGATCACACGGACCCCGCGGGCGAAAAACTGTTTTTT | CASSQDHTDPAGEKLFF
. | . | TRBJ1-2 | TRBV20-1 | TGCAGTGCTAGAGTACCGTTAACAGGCAGGGGATACTATGGCTACACCTTC | CSARVPLTGRGYYGYTF
TRBD1 | . | TRBJ2-3 | TRBV20-1 | TGCAGCCCGACAGGACAGGGCTACACAGATACGCAGTATTTT | CSPTGQGYTDTQYF
TRBD2 | few | TRBJ2-5 | TRBV7-3 | TGTGCCAGCAGCTTAACCGGGACTAGCTCTGAGACCCAGTACTTC | CASSLTGTSSETQYF
. | many | TRBJ2-6 | TRBV29-1 | TGCAGCGTTGAAGGAGGTTCATCCGTCCTGACTTTC | CSVEGGSSVLTF
TRBD2 | . | TRBJ2-1 | TRBV7-3 | TGTGCCAGCAGCTTAAAGCGGGTAGCGGGGGGGAATAATGAGCAGTTCTTC | CASSLKRVAGGNNEQFF
TRBD1 | few | TRBJ2-1 | TRBV7-9 | TGTGCCAGCCGACAGGGGACCTACAATGAGCAGTTCTTC | CASRQGTYNEQFF
TRBD2 | few | TRBJ2-7 | TRBV7-2 | TGTGCCAGCAGTTCAAGCGGGGGGGTTACCCCGTACGAGCAGTACTTC | CASSSSGGVTPYEQYF
TRBD2 | few | TRBJ2-7 | TRBV9 | TGTGCCAGCAGCGTAGCCCCCTCTTCTCCTATAGCGGGAGTATATGACGAGCAGTACTTC | CASSVAPSSPIAGVYDEQYF
. | . | TRBJ2-7 | TRBV20-1 | TGCAGTGCTTCCCGGACTATCAACTCCTACGAGCAGTACTTC | CSASRTINSYEQYF
TRBD2 | . | TRBJ2-7 | TRBV3-1 | TGTGCCAGCAGCCAGAACCTAGCGGGGGGTCTGTACGAGCAGTACTTC | CASSQNLAGGLYEQYF
. | . | TRBJ2-7 | TRBV28 | TGTGCCAGCAGTTTGTTCCCCGAGCAGTACTTC | CASSLFPEQYF
TRBD2 | . | TRBJ2-1 | TRBV9 | TGTGCCAGCAGCCAACCCTCGGGACTAGCGACCTACAATGAGCAGTTCTTC | CASSQPSGLATYNEQFF
. | . | TRBJ1-2 | TRBV7-2 | TGTGCCAGCAGCTTAAAATTCGAGGGAAGTCAGTCGGTGAGCGGCTACACCTTC | CASSLKFEGSQSVSGYTF
TRBD1 | . | TRBJ2-2 | TRBV29-1 | TGCAGCGTCACAGGGGTCGGCACCGGGGAGCTGTTTTTT | CSVTGVGTGELFF
. | . | TRBJ2-7 | TRBV5-5 | TGTGCCAGCGGCCCACGATACGTCGGTGAGCAGTACTTC | CASGPRYVGEQYF
TRBD2 | . | TRBJ2-5 | TRBV10-3 | TGTGTCATCAGTGAGGCATTAGCGGGGGGAAAAGAGACCCAGTACTTC | CVISEALAGGKETQYF
. | few | TRBJ1-5 | TRBV5-1 | TGCGCCAGCAGCTTGGCCGGGGAGGGCCTCAATCAGCCCCAGCATTTT | CASSLAGEGLNQPQHF
TRBD2 | . | TRBJ2-1 | TRBV6-2/TRBV6-3 | TGTGCCAGCATATCGGGGGGTGGCCACAATGAGCAGTTCTTC | CASISGGGHNEQFF
. | many | TRBJ1-1 | TRBV7-2 | TGTGCCAGCAGCTTATTGCGTACAGAAGCTTTCTTT | CASSLLRTEAFF
TRBD1 | few | TRBJ1-2 | TRBV5-1 | TGCGCCAGCAGCTTCTCCGGGACAGGGGGGTCCTACACCTTC | CASSFSGTGGSYTF
. | many | TRBJ2-7 | TRBV12-3/TRBV12-4 | TGTGCCAGCAGCTCCTCGGGCAGGACCTACGAGCAGTACTTC | CASSSSGRTYEQYF
. | . | TRBJ2-7 | TRBV20-1 | TGCAGTGCTTCACGACCGGGATCCAACAATGAGCAGTACTTC | CSASRPGSNNEQYF
. | . | TRBJ1-6 | TRBV30 | TGTGCCTGGAATCACGACCGTTCACCCCTCCACTTT | CAWNHDRSPLHF
. | . | TRBJ1-6 | TRBV16 | TGTGCCAGCAGCCAAGACCAGGGTCGGTCACCCCTCCACTTT | CASSQDQGRSPLHF
. | few | TRBJ2-1 | TRBV20-1 | TGCAGTGCCCCTGGCTCATCCGGGACAAGCTACAATGAGCAGTTCTTC | CSAPGSSGTSYNEQFF
TRBD1 | . | TRBJ2-7 | TRBV3-1 | TGTGCCAGCAGCCAAGCCGGGACAGGGTGCGAGCAGTACTTC | CASSQAGTGCEQYF
. | many | TRBJ2-5 | TRBV4-1 | TGCGCCAGCAGCCAAGCGGTCTCAGAGACCCAGTACTTC | CASSQAVSETQYF
. | few | TRBJ1-2 | TRBV7-2 | TGTGCCAGCAGCAAGGGTCTTTATAACTATGGCTACACCTTC | CASSKGLYNYGYTF
. | few | TRBJ2-7 | TRBV20-1 | TGCAGTGCTAGAGATGGAGTCACAGGTGCCTACGAGCAGTACTTC | CSARDGVTGAYEQYF
. | . | TRBJ2-5 | TRBV12-3/TRBV12-4 | TGTGCCGGCAGTTGGGCAGGGGTAGAGACCCAGTACTTC | CAGSWAGVETQYF
. | few | TRBJ1-1 | TRBV7-3 | TGTGCCAGCAGCTCCGACCGGTGGGCTGAAGCTTTCTTT | CASSSDRWAEAFF
. | . | TRBJ2-2 | TRBV9 | TGTGCCAGCAGCGTAGATGGACGGCCTACCGGGGAGCTGTTTTTT | CASSVDGRPTGELFF
. | many | TRBJ2-7 | TRBV7-2 | TGTGCCAGCAGCTTCCCTGGTCCCGACTACGAGCAGTACTTC | CASSFPGPDYEQYF
. | . | TRBJ1-5 | TRBV6-5 | TGTGCCAGCAGGGAACAGGTGGCCCAGCCCCAGCATTTT | CASREQVAQPQHF
TRBD2 | few | TRBJ2-1 | TRBV7-3 | TGTGCCAGCAGCTCCAACTCGGGACTAAATGAGCAGTTCTTC | CASSSNSGLNEQFF
. | . | TRBJ2-3 | TRBV3-1 | TGTGCCAGCAGCCAGTGGGGAAACACAGATACGCAGTATTTT | CASSQWGNTDTQYF
. | . | TRBJ1-2 | TRBV20-1 | TGCAGTGCTAGATCTGGGGTTCAGACCTCTAACTATGGCTACACCTTC | CSARSGVQTSNYGYTF